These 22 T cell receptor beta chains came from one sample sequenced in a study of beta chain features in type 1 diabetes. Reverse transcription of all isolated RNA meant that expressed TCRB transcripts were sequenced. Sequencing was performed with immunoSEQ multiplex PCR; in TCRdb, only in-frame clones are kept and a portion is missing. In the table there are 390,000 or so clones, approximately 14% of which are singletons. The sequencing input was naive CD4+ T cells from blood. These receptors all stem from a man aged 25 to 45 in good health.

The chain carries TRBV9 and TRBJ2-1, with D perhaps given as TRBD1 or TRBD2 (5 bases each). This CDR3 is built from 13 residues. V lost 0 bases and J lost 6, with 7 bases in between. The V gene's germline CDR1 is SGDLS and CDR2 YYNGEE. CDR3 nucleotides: TGTGCCAGCAGCGTAGCGGGGCGCAATGAGCAGTTCTTC. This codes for CASSVAGRNEQFF.

The CDR3 DNA reads as TGTGCCAGCAGCTTACAAGGACTAGCGGGAGCGAATGAGCAGTTCTTC. Amino acid sequence: CASSLQGLAGANEQFF. V and J are TRBV7-3 and TRBJ2-1; 13 positions match TRBD2. Germline V gives CDR1 SGHTA, CDR2 FQGTGA. The CDR3 totals 16 residues. V lost 2 bases to trimming and J lost 7 bases; unmatched junction nucleotides: 5.

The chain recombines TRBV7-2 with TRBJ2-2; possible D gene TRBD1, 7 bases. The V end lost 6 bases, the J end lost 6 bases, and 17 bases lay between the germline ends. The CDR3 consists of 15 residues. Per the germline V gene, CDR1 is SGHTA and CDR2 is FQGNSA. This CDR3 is CASRRSRGAAGELFF. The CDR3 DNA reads TGTGCCAGCAGACGATCCAGGGGGGCCGCCGGGGAGCTGTTTTTT.

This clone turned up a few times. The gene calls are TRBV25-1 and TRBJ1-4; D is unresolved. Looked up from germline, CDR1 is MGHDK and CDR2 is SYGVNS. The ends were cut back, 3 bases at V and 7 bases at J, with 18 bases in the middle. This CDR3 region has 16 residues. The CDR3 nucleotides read TGTGCCAGCAGTGACCCAAGACTCGGGGAAGGTGAAAAACTGTTTTTT. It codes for CASSDPRLGEGEKLFF.

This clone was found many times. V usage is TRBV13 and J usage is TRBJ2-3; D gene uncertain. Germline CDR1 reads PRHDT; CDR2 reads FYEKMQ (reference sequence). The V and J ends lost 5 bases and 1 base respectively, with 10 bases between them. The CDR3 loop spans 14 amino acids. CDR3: CASSRGRGTDTQYF. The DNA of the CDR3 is TGTGCCAGCAGCCGAGGACGAGGCACAGATACGCAGTATTTT.

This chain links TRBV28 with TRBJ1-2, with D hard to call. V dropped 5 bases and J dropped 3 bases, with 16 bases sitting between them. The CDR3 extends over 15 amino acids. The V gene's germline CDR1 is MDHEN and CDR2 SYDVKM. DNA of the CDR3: TGTGCCAGCAGTCGGAAGGAGCTAGGGCACTATGGCTACACCTTC. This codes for CASSRKELGHYGYTF.

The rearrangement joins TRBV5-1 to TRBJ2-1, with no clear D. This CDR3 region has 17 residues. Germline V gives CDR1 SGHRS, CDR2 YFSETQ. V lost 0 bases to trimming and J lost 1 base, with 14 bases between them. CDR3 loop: CASSLVSGVGSYNEQFF. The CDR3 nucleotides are TGCGCCAGCAGCTTGGTGTCTGGAGTCGGGTCCTACAATGAGCAGTTCTTC.

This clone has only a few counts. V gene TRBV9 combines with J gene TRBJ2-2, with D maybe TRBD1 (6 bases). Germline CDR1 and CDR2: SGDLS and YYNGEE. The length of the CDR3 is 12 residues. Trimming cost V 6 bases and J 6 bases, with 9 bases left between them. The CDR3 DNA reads TGTGCCAGCAACAGGGTATCCGGGGAGCTGTTTTTT. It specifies CASNRVSGELFF.

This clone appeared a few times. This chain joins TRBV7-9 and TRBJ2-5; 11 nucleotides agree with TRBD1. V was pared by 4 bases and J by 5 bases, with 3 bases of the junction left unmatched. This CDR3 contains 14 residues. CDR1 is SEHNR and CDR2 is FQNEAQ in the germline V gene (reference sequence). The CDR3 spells CASSWTGGTETQYF. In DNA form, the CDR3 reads TGTGCCAGCAGCTGGACAGGGGGCACGGAGACCCAGTACTTC.

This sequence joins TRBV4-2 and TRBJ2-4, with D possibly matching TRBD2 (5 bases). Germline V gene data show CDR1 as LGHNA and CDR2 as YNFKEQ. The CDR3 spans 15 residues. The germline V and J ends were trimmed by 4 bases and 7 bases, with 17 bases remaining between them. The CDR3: CASSLGPLPGNIQYF. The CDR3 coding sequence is TGTGCCAGCAGCCTTGGGCCGCTACCGGGGAACATTCAGTACTTC.

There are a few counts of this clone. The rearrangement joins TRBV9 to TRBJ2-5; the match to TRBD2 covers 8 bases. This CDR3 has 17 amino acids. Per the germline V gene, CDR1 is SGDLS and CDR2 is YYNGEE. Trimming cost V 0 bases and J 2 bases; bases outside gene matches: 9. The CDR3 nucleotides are TGTGCCAGCAGCGTAGCTACGGGCGGGGGGCGTCAAGAGACCCAGTACTTC. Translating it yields CASSVATGGGRQETQYF.

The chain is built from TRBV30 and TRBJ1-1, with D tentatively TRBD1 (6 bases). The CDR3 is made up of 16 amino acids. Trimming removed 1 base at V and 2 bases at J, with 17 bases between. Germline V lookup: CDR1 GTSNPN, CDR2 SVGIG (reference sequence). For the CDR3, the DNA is TGTGCCTGGAGTGCTTCAGGGGTGGGGAGAAACACTGAAGCTTTCTTT. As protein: CAWSASGVGRNTEAFF.

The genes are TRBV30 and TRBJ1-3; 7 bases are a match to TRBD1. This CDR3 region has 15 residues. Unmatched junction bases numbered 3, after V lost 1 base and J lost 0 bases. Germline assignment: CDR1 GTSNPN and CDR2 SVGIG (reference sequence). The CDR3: CAWSAGTASGNTIYF. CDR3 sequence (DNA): TGTGCCTGGAGTGCCGGGACAGCCTCTGGAAACACCATATATTTT.

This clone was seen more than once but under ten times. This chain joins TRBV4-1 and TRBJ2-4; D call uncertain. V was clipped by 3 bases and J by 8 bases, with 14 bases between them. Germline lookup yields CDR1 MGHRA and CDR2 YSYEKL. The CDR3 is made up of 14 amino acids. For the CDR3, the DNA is TGCGCCAGCAGCCACCCCGTTTTATCAGACATTCAGTACTTC. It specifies CASSHPVLSDIQYF.

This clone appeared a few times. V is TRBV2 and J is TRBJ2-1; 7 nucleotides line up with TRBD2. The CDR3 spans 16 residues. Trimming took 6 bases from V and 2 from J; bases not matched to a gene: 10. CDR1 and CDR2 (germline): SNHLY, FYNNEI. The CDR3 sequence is CASRPRSSGAYNEQFF. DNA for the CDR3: TGTGCCAGCAGACCCCGTTCTAGCGGAGCCTACAATGAGCAGTTCTTC.

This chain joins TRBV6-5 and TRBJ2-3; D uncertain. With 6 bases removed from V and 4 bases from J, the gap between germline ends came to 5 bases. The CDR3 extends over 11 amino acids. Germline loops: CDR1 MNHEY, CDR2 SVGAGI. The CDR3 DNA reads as TGTGCCAGCAGCGTGGCAGATACGCAGTATTTT. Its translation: CASSVADTQYF.

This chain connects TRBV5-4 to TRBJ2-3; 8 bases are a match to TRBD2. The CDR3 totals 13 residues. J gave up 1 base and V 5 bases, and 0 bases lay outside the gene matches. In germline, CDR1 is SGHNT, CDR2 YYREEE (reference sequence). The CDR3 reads CASRAGGTDTQYF. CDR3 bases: TGTGCCAGCAGAGCGGGAGGCACAGATACGCAGTATTTT.

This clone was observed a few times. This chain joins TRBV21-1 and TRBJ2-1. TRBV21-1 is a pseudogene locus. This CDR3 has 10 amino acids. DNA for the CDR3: TGTGCCAGCATCTCACTCGGGACGTTCTTC. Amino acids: CASISLGTFF.

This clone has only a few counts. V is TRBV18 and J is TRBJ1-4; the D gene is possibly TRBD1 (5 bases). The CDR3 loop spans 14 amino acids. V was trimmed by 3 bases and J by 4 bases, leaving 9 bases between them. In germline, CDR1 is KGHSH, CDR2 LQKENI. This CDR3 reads CASSPGRNNEKLFF. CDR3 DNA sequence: TGTGCCAGCTCACCGGGACGGAATAATGAAAAACTGTTTTTT.

The CDR3 nucleotides are TGCGCCAGCAGCCAAGTACCTCTCGGGGTCGGGGGAGATACGCAGTATTTT. Amino acid sequence: CASSQVPLGVGGDTQYF. The V gene is TRBV4-3, the J gene TRBJ2-3; D might be TRBD2 (6 bases). The CDR3 extends over 17 amino acids. CDR1 LGHNA and CDR2 YSLEER come from the germline V gene. V lost 1 base and J lost 5, with 19 bases in between.

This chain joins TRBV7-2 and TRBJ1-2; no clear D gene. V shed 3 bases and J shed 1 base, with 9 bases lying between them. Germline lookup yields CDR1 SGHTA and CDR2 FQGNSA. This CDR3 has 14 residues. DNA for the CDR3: TGTGCCAGCAGCTTCGGTCAGAATAACTATGGCTACACCTTC. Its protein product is CASSFGQNNYGYTF.

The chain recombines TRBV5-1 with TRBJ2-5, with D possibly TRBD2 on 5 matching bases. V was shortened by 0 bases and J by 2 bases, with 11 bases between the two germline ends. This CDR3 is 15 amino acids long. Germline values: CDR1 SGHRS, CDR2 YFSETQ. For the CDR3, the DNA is TGCGCCAGCAGCTTGGCGGGGAATCGACAAGAGACCCAGTACTTC. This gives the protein CASSLAGNRQETQYF.